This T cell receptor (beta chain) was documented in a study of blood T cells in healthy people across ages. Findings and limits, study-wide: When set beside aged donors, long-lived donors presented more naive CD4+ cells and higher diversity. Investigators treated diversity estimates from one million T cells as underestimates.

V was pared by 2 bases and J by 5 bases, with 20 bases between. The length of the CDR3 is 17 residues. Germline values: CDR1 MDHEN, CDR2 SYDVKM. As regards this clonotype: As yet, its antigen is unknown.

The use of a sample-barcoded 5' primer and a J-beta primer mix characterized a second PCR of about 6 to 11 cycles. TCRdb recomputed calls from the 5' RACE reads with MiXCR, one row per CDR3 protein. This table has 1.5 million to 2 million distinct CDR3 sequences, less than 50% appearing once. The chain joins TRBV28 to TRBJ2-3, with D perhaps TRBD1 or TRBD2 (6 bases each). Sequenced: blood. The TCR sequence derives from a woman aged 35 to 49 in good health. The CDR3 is CASSLMGGGRPQDTQYF. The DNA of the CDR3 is TGTGCCAGCAGTTTAATGGGGGGCGGAAGACCTCAAGATACGCAGTATTTT.